This T cell receptor (beta chain) was obtained from a study of T cell responses to AZD1222 COVID-19 vaccine. Overall study findings and caveats: Clonal diversity was possibly underestimated, and white British individuals and females predominated among donors. At baseline, seropositivity was found in only a handful of AZD1222 recipients.

TCRdb keeps only in-frame clones here, not all; method: immunoSEQ multiplex PCR. The table records approximately 74,000 clones, around 90% of them present only once. Germline CDR1 and CDR2: LNHDA and SQIVND (reference sequence). The V segment lost 1 base and the J segment 1 base; nucleotides outside the gene matches: 2. The CDR3 runs 15 residues. Points on this clone: Its antigen is as yet unknown. This same CDR3 is encoded by further DNA sequences in the sample.

It was second doses at about 4 or about 12 weeks that were pooled. The V and J genes are TRBV19 and TRBJ1-1; TRBD1 matches 8 bases. Sequenced here: peripheral blood, sampled 28 days after the second AZD1222 dose. The TCR was taken from an adult who received the AZD1222 COVID-19 vaccine. CDR3 in DNA: TGTGCCAGTAGTATAGGCGGGACAGGGAACACTGAAGCTTTCTTT. It translates to CASSIGGTGNTEAFF.